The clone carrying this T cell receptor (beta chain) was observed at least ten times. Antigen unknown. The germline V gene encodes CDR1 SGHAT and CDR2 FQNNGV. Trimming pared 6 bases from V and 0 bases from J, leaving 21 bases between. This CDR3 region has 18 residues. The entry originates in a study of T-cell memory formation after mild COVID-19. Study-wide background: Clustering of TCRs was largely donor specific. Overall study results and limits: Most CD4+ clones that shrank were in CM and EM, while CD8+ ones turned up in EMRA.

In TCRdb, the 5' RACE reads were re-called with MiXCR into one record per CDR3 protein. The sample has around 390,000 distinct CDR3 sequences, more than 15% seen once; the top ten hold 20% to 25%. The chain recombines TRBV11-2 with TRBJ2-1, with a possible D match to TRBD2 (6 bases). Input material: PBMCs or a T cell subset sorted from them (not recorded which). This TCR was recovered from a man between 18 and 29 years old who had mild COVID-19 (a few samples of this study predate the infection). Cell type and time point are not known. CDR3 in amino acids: CASRPPAGLGRSYNEQFF. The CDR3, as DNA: TGTGCCAGCAGACCTCCTGCGGGGCTGGGGCGCTCCTACAATGAGCAGTTCTTC.